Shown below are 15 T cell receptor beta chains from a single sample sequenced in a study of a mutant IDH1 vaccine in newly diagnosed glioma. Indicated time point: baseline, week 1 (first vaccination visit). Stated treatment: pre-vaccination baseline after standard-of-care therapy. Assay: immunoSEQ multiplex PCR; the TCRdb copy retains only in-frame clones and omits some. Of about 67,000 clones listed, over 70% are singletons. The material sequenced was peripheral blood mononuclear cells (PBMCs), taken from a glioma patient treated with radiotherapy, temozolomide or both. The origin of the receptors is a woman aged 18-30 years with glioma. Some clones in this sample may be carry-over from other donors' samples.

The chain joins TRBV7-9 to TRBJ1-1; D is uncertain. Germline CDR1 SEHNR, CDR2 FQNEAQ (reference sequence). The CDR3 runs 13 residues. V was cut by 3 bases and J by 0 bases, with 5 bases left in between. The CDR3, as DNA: TGTGCCAGCAGCTTTTCAGTGAACACTGAAGCTTTCTTT. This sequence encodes CASSFSVNTEAFF.

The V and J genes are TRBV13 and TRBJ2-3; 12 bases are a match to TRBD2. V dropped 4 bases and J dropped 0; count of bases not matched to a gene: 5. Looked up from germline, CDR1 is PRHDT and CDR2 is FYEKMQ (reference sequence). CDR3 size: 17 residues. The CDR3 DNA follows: TGTGCCAGCAGCTGGCGACTAGCGGGGGTTAGCACAGATACGCAGTATTTT. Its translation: CASSWRLAGVSTDTQYF. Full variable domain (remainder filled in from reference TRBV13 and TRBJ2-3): AAGVIQSPRHLIKEKRETATLKCYPIPRHDTVYWYQQGPGQDPQFLISFYEKMQSDKGSIPDRFSAQQFSDYHSELNMSSLELGDSALYFCASSWRLAGVSTDTQYFGPGTRLTVL.

CDR3 sequence: CASRTGTYEQYF. The CDR3 DNA sequence: TGTGCCAGCAGAACAGGGACCTACGAGCAGTACTTC. The chain joins TRBV2 to TRBJ2-7; D might be TRBD1 (6 bases). Germline CDR1 SNHLY, CDR2 FYNNEI. This CDR3 comprises 12 residues. The ends were cut back, 6 bases at V and 2 bases at J, with 8 bases in the middle.

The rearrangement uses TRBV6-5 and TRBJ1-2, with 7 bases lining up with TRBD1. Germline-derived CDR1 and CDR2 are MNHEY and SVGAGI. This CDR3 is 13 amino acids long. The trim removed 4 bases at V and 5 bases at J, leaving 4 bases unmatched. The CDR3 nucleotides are TGTGCCAGCAGTTCGACAGGGAGGTATGGCTACACCTTC. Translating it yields CASSSTGRYGYTF.

CDR3: CASIPGSGANVLTF. The CDR3 DNA reads TGTGCCAGTATCCCAGGTTCTGGGGCCAACGTCCTGACTTTC. The rearrangement uses TRBV19 and TRBJ2-6; D uncertain. Trimming took 7 bases from V and 1 from J, leaving 8 bases between them. The CDR3 contains 14 residues. Germline V gene sequence: CDR1 LNHDA, CDR2 SQIVND (reference sequence).

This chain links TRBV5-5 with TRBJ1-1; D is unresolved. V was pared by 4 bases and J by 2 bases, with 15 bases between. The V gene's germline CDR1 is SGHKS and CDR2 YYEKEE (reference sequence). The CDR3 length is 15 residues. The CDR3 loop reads CASSREILKNTEAFF. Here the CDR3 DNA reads TGTGCCAGCAGCCGGGAGATACTAAAAAACACTGAAGCTTTCTTT.

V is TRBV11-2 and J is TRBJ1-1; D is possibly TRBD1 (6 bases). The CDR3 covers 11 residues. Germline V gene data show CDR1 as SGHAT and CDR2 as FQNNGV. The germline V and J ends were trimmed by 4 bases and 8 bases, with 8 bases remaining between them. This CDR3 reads CASSYDREAFF. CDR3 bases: TGTGCCAGCAGCTATGACAGGGAAGCTTTCTTT.

CDR3 in amino acids: CASSPRTGGREQYF. The CDR3 DNA is TGTGCCAGCAGCCCACGGACAGGTGGCCGGGAGCAGTACTTC. The J gene is TRBJ2-7, the V gene TRBV7-2; 7 bases line up with TRBD1. The length of the CDR3 is 14 residues. The ends lost 5 bases at V and 7 bases at J; junction bases unmatched: 11. The germline gives CDR1 SGHTA, CDR2 FQGNSA.

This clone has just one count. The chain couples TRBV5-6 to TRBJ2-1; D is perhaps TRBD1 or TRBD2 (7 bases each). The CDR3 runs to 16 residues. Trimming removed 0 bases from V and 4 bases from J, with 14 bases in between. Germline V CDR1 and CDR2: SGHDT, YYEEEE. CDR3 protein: CASSLAGGDPYNEQFF. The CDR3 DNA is TGTGCCAGCAGCTTGGCAGGGGGGGATCCTTACAATGAGCAGTTCTTC.

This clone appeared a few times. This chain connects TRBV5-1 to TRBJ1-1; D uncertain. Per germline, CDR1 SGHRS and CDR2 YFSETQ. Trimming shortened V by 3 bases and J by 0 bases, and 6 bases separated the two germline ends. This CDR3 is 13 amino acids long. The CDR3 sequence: CASSSAVNTEAFF. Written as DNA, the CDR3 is TGCGCCAGCAGCTCGGCTGTGAACACTGAAGCTTTCTTT.

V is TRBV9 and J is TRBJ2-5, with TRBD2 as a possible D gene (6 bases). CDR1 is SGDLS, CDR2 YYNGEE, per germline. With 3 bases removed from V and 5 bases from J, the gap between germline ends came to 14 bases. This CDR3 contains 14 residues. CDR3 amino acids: CASSGGLSVETQYF. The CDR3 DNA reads TGTGCCAGCAGCGGGGGACTTTCCGTGGAGACCCAGTACTTC.

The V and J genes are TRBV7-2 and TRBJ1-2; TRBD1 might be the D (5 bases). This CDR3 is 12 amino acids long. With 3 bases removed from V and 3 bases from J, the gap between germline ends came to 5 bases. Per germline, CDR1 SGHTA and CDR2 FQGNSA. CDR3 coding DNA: TGTGCCAGCAGCTTGGGACACTATGGCTACACCTTC. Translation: CASSLGHYGYTF.

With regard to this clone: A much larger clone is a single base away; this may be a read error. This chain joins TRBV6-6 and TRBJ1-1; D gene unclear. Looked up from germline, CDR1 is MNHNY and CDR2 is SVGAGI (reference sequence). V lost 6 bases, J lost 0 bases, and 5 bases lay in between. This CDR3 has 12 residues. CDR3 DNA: TGTGCCAGCAGCCTCATGAACACTGAAGCTTTCTTT. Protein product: CASSLMNTEAFF.

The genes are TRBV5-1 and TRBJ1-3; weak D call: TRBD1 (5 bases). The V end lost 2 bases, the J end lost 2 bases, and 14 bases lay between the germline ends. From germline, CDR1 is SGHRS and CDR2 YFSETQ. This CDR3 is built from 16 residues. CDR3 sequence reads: CASSFLGREAGNTIYF. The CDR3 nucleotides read TGCGCCAGCAGCTTTCTCGGCAGGGAGGCTGGAAACACCATATATTTT. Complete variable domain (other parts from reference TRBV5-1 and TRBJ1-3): KAGVTQTPRYLIKTRGQQVTLSCSPISGHRSVSWYQQTPGQGLQFLFEYFSETQRNKGNFPGRFSGRQFSNSRSEMNVSTLELGDSALYLCASSFLGREAGNTIYFGEGSWLTVV.

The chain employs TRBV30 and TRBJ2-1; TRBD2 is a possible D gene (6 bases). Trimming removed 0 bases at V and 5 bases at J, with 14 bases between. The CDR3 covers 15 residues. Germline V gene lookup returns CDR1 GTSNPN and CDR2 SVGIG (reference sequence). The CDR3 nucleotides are TGTGCCTGGAGTGTAAGGCGGGACGGCCACAATGAGCAGTTCTTC. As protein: CAWSVRRDGHNEQFF.